A single sample is the source of the 22 T cell receptor beta chains below, sequenced in a study of Tregs in tolerant kidney transplant recipients. Sequencing used immunoSEQ multiplex PCR; TCRdb keeps in-frame clones, though not all of them. The repertoire has 80,000 to 90,000 clones, 90% to 95% of them found once; the top ten carry over 4%. Material: CD8+ T cells from blood. These receptors all stem from a human donor in good health.

The chain recombines TRBV4-1 with TRBJ2-3; 10 bases match TRBD2. CDR3 length equals 17 residues. J lost 3 bases, V lost 5 bases, and 11 bases had no gene match. Germline V gene sequence: CDR1 MGHRA, CDR2 YSYEKL. The DNA for the CDR3 is TGCGCCAGCAGCGAGCGGACTAGCGGCTTAGGGACAGATACGCAGTATTTT. This codes for CASSERTSGLGTDTQYF.

The gene calls are TRBV5-4 and TRBJ2-3; 12 bases align to TRBD2. The CDR3 has 16 residues. V was pared by 3 bases and J by 2 bases, with 4 bases of the junction left unmatched. Per germline, CDR1 SGHNT and CDR2 YYREEE (reference sequence). The CDR3 DNA sequence: TGTGCCAGCAGCTCCGGACTAGCGGGGACCACAGATACGCAGTATTTT. Protein sequence: CASSSGLAGTTDTQYF.

The chain links TRBV5-1 to TRBJ2-7; perhaps TRBD2 as D (7 bases). The CDR3 runs to 13 residues. V lost 0 bases and J lost 7, with 11 bases in between. Germline V lookup: CDR1 SGHRS, CDR2 YFSETQ. The CDR3 loop reads CASSLVQGGEQYF. CDR3 sequence (DNA): TGCGCCAGCAGCTTGGTACAGGGAGGGGAGCAGTACTTC. The full variable domain, in which reference TRBV5-1 and TRBJ2-7 provide the parts outside the CDR3, is KAGVTQTPRYLIKTRGQQVTLSCSPISGHRSVSWYQQTPGQGLQFLFEYFSETQRNKGNFPGRFSGRQFSNSRSEMNVSTLELGDSALYLCASSLVQGGEQYFGPGTRLTVT.

This chain links TRBV11-2 with TRBJ2-2, with D unresolved. Germline CDR1 is SGHAT and CDR2 is FQNNGV. The CDR3 runs to 10 residues. V gave up 4 bases and J gave up 9 bases, with 3 bases separating them. In DNA, the CDR3 is TGTGCCAGCAGCTCGCGGGAGCTGTTTTTT. It is translated as CASSSRELFF.

The chain joins TRBV2 to TRBJ2-1, with no clear D. The V gene's germline CDR1 is SNHLY and CDR2 FYNNEI. The CDR3 is 17 amino acids. The V gene lost 3 bases and the J gene lost 0 bases, with 15 bases spanning the gap. For the CDR3, the DNA is TGTGCCAGCAGTGAGAGTCAGGAGACCCACTCCTACAATGAGCAGTTCTTC. This translates into CASSESQETHSYNEQFF.

V gene TRBV10-2 combines with J gene TRBJ2-3, with a possible D match to TRBD2 (5 bases). This CDR3 contains 14 residues. V lost 7 bases to trimming and J lost 1 base, with 12 bases between them. CDR1 and CDR2 (germline): WSHSY, SAAADI. The CDR3 DNA is TGCGCCAGCACCGGCGGGCAGCGCACAGATACGCAGTATTTT. As protein: CASTGGQRTDTQYF.

The gene calls are TRBV9 and TRBJ2-1, with TRBD2 identical over 8 bases. Germline V CDR1 and CDR2: SGDLS, YYNGEE. This CDR3 is built from 15 residues. V dropped 3 bases and J dropped 6; count of bases not matched to a gene: 8. The CDR3 nucleotides are TGTGCCAGCAGCGCCCCGGAGCGGGGGAGCAATGAGCAGTTCTTC. Its translation is CASSAPERGSNEQFF.

The V and J genes are TRBV30 and TRBJ2-2; D is uncertain. Germline V gives CDR1 GTSNPN, CDR2 SVGIG (reference sequence). CDR3 length: 11 amino acids. V lost 1 base to trimming and J lost 6 bases, with 3 bases between them. The CDR3 protein is CAWSDAGELFF. The CDR3, as DNA: TGTGCCTGGAGTGATGCCGGGGAGCTGTTTTTT. Looking up the rest from reference TRBV30 and TRBJ2-2 gives the full variable domain: SQTIHQWPATLVQPVGSPLSLECTVEGTSNPNLYWYRQAAGRGLQLLFYSVGIGQISSEVPQNLSASRPQDRQFILSSKKLLLSDSGFYLCAWSDAGELFFGEGSRLTVL.

The count of this clone is one. V usage is TRBV4-2 and J usage is TRBJ2-7; TRBD2 aligns across 10 bases. CDR1 is LGHNA and CDR2 is YNFKEQ in the germline V gene. There are 17 residues in the CDR3. J was trimmed by 2 bases and V by 0 bases; bases with no gene match: 7. The CDR3 coding sequence is TGTGCCAGCAGCCAAGAGGATATAGCGGGAGGTACCTACGAGCAGTACTTC. Translated, it gives CASSQEDIAGGTYEQYF.

V usage is TRBV2 and J usage is TRBJ2-5, with 9 bases that match TRBD2. The germline V gene encodes CDR1 SNHLY and CDR2 FYNNEI. This CDR3 comprises 16 residues. V shed 8 bases and J 1 base; nucleotides not matched to a gene: 11. For the CDR3, the DNA is TGTGCCAGCTCCGATTTAGCGGGAGAGGGCCAAGAGACCCAGTACTTC. Protein product: CASSDLAGEGQETQYF.

V is TRBV6-1 and J is TRBJ2-7, with a possible D match to TRBD1 (6 bases). CDR1 MNHNS and CDR2 SASEGT come from the germline V gene. V was trimmed by 2 bases and J by 2 bases, leaving 13 bases between them. This CDR3 is 15 amino acids long. The CDR3 spells CASSESTGGTYEQYF. CDR3 DNA: TGTGCCAGCAGTGAATCGACAGGCGGAACCTACGAGCAGTACTTC.

V is TRBV7-6 and J is TRBJ2-3; D is perhaps TRBD2 (6 bases). CDR3 length equals 19 residues. V dropped 2 bases and J dropped 2 bases, with 23 bases sitting between them. CDR1 SGHVS and CDR2 FNYEAQ come from the germline V gene. DNA of the CDR3: TGTGCCAGCAGCTTATGGCCCTACGGAGACGGAGGGGACACAGATACGCAGTATTTT. Translation gives CASSLWPYGDGGDTDTQYF.

This chain uses TRBV7-3 with TRBJ2-3; tentatively, D is TRBD1 or TRBD2 (5 bases each). V lost 2 bases to trimming and J lost 0 bases, with 6 bases between them. The CDR3 covers 14 residues. Germline V lookup: CDR1 SGHTA, CDR2 FQGTGA. The CDR3 region is CASSLWGSTDTQYF. DNA for the CDR3: TGTGCCAGCAGCTTATGGGGGAGCACAGATACGCAGTATTTT.

The CDR3 sequence is CASSETGTIYFNEQFF. The CDR3 DNA is TGTGCCAGCAGTGAGACCGGGACAATCTACTTTAATGAGCAGTTCTTC. The chain has TRBV27 and TRBJ2-1; D is possibly TRBD1 (6 bases). Trimming removed 5 bases at V and 7 bases at J, with 21 bases between. Germline CDR1 is MNHEY and CDR2 is SMNVEV (reference sequence). The CDR3 has 16 amino acids.

V and J are TRBV5-4 and TRBJ2-7; D ambiguous. The CDR3 loop spans 12 amino acids. Germline loops: CDR1 SGHNT, CDR2 YYREEE (reference sequence). V lost 2 bases, J lost 3 bases, and 6 bases lay in between. The CDR3 bases are TGTGCCAGCAGCTTATGGGGCTACGAGCAGTACTTC. It translates to CASSLWGYEQYF. The full variable domain, its missing parts supplied by reference TRBV5-4 and TRBJ2-7, is ETGVTQSPTHLIKTRGQQVTLRCSSQSGHNTVSWYQQALGQGPQFIFQYYREEENGRGNFPPRFSGLQFPNYSSELNVNALELDDSALYLCASSLWGYEQYFGPGTRLTVT.

This CDR3 reads CASSDRDSREQFF. CDR3 nucleotide sequence: TGTGCCAGCAGCGACCGGGACAGCCGAGAGCAGTTCTTC. This chain uses TRBV9 with TRBJ2-1, with 7 positions matching TRBD1. Trimming removed 3 bases from V and 10 bases from J; junction bases left unmatched: 7. CDR1 SGDLS and CDR2 YYNGEE come from the germline V gene. This CDR3 contains 13 residues.

V usage is TRBV9 and J usage is TRBJ1-3, with 9 nucleotides matching TRBD1. Germline values: CDR1 SGDLS, CDR2 YYNGEE. Losses at the gene ends were 4 bases for V and 0 bases for J; bases not matched to a gene: 8. The CDR3 loop spans 17 amino acids. For the CDR3, the DNA is TGTGCCAGCAGCCTGGGGACAGGGCGAGACTCTGGAAACACCATATATTTT. This translates into CASSLGTGRDSGNTIYF. Full variable domain (missing parts from reference TRBV9 and TRBJ1-3): DSGVTQTPKHLITATGQRVTLRCSPRSGDLSVYWYQQSLDQGLQFLIQYYNGEERAKGNILERFSAQQFPDLHSELNLSSLELGDSALYFCASSLGTGRDSGNTIYFGEGSWLTVV.

The J gene is TRBJ1-6, the V gene TRBV18; D is possibly TRBD1 (5 bases). The CDR3 contains 20 residues. Germline assignment: CDR1 KGHSH and CDR2 LQKENI. Between the trimmed V and J ends, which lost 6 bases and 2 bases, there was a span of 26 bases. CDR3 sequence (DNA): TGTGCCAGCTCGTTCACATCGGTCTCCTTGACAGCTGCCTATAATTCACCCCTCCACTTT. This gives the protein CASSFTSVSLTAAYNSPLHF.

This chain links TRBV15 with TRBJ2-1, with a weak D call TRBD2 (5 bases). Trimming cost V 0 bases and J 4 bases, with 19 bases left between them. CDR1 LNHNV and CDR2 YYDKDF come from the germline V gene (reference sequence). This CDR3 region has 18 residues. The CDR3 region is CATSRDSRAGPLYNEQFF. The CDR3 DNA reads as TGTGCCACCAGCAGAGATTCGAGGGCGGGCCCATTGTACAATGAGCAGTTCTTC.

The V call is TRBV7-8, the J call TRBJ2-3, with TRBD2 matching over 8 bases. CDR1 SGHVS and CDR2 FQNEAQ come from the germline V gene. The CDR3 totals 15 residues. The ends lost 5 bases at V and 0 bases at J; junction bases unmatched: 4. The CDR3 region is CASSPLAGSTDTQYF. CDR3 coding DNA: TGTGCCAGCAGCCCCCTAGCGGGTAGCACAGATACGCAGTATTTT.

The rearrangement uses TRBV2 and TRBJ2-2; 10 bases are a match to TRBD1. Germline loops: CDR1 SNHLY, CDR2 FYNNEI. Unmatched junction bases numbered 5, after V lost 6 bases and J lost 1 base. This CDR3 region has 16 residues. The CDR3 loop is CASRDRGRLNTGELFF. The CDR3 DNA sequence: TGTGCCAGCAGGGACAGGGGGAGACTGAACACCGGGGAGCTGTTTTTT. The whole variable domain, filled in from reference TRBV2 and TRBJ2-2, reads EPEVTQTPSHQVTQMGQEVILRCVPISNHLYFYWYRQILGQKVEFLVSFYNNEISEKSEIFDDQFSVERPDGSNFTLKIRSTKLEDSAMYFCASRDRGRLNTGELFFGEGSRLTVL.

The chain combines TRBV9 with TRBJ2-1, with 9 bases aligning to TRBD2. Germline V gene data show CDR1 as SGDLS and CDR2 as YYNGEE. This CDR3 comprises 16 residues. V shed 0 bases and J 6 bases; nucleotides not matched to a gene: 7. The CDR3, as DNA: TGTGCCAGCAGCGTAGTGGAGCGGGGGGACCGCAATGAGCAGTTCTTC. Encoded protein: CASSVVERGDRNEQFF.